The rows below give T cell receptor beta chains drawn from one sample of a study of T cell repertoires in cytomegalovirus infection. Using its own MiXCR run on the reads, TCRdb lists one record per CDR3 protein. The table lists roughly 920,000 distinct CDR3 sequences, approximately 33% of them singletons, with roughly 13% in the top ten. No antigen has been identified for these receptors. This material consisted of cultured CD8+ T cells from PBMCs, taken from culture after CMV antigen stimulation. All receptors come from a human donor in good health (CMV status not recorded). Some clones in this sample may be carry-over from other donors' samples. CDR3s include the opening cysteine and the closing phenylalanine or tryptophan. D genes are given only for firm matches.

J	D	V	CDR3
TRBJ1-4	-	TRBV7-4	CASSPGRGLNNEKLFF
TRBJ2-1	TRBD2	TRBV5-1	CASQSGGSLKEQFF
TRBJ2-7	-	TRBV13	CASSLLRANPYEQYF
TRBJ2-3	TRBD1	TRBV7-9	CASSLVTGATDTQYF
TRBJ2-7	-	TRBV27	CASSSAETYEQYF
TRBJ1-2	-	TRBV5-4	CASSLVPQGGYGYTF
TRBJ1-1	-	TRBV6-2/TRBV6-3	CASSWGGGLNTEAFF
TRBJ2-2	TRBD1	TRBV29-1	CSVEGTGRVTGELFF
TRBJ2-1	TRBD2	TRBV20-1	CSASNTLAGGPLHNEQFF
TRBJ2-3	-	TRBV11-2	CASSHTLDRSTDTQYF
TRBJ2-1	TRBD2	TRBV4-1	CASSLGSGGDNEQFF
TRBJ1-6	-	TRBV7-7	CASSLGEGGNSPLHF
TRBJ2-1	TRBD2	TRBV19	CASSMRAGGPYNEQFF
TRBJ2-6	TRBD2	TRBV29-1	CSVAGTSGGNSGANVLTF
TRBJ2-2	TRBD1	TRBV20-1	CSARDLVRQGATTGELFF
TRBJ2-5	TRBD1	TRBV27	CASSDRTGQTQYF
TRBJ2-3	-	TRBV4-3	CASSQARSTTDTQYF
TRBJ2-2	-	TRBV5-1	CASSIPSTGDVTGELFF
TRBJ2-1	TRBD1	TRBV2	CASRLQGAYNEQFF
TRBJ1-2	TRBD1	TRBV7-3	CASSLTGTGSYGYTF
TRBJ1-6	-	TRBV27	CASSLSRQAPLHF
TRBJ2-5	TRBD1	TRBV12-5	CASGTTDRVIGETQYF
TRBJ1-2	-	TRBV12-3/TRBV12-4	CASRPTGQHGYTF
TRBJ1-1	-	TRBV6-1	CASTGRGADTEAFF
TRBJ2-7	-	TRBV27	CASSFLGGTHEQYF
TRBJ1-4	TRBD1	TRBV12-3/TRBV12-4	CASRGQGAGEKLFF